The source of this TCR beta chain is a study of T cells in Graves' hyperthyroidism and ophthalmopathy. With a duration under 2 months, the hyperthyroidism was newly diagnosed in patients aged 18 to 65. Researchers took RNA transcripts and amplified the TCR beta CDR3 regions from them. Primed by the HTBI set, a first-round RT-PCR was run on the TCR CDR3. TCRdb reprocessed the multiplex PCR reads with MiXCR, giving one entry per CDR3 protein. The data contain fewer than 800,000 distinct CDR3 sequences, 16% of them singletons. CDR3 length: 16 amino acids. The germline V gene encodes CDR1 MGHRA and CDR2 YSYEKL. With V trimmed by 0 bases and J by 3 bases, 8 bases remained unmatched. Broader study findings: The model predicted ophthalmopathy a median 6.5 months before onset. Blood samples included most of the expanded thyroid clonotypes exceeding 0.001.

About this clonotype itself: What it binds is unknown.

This TCR was sampled from a man younger than 35 with Graves' hyperthyroidism. The rearrangement uses TRBV4-1 and TRBJ2-7; 7 nucleotides align to TRBD1. The material sequenced was blood. CDR3 DNA sequence: TGCGCCAGCAGCCAAGATCCAGGGGCAGGGGGCTACGAGCAGTACTTC. It yields the protein CASSQDPGAGGYEQYF.